This T cell receptor beta chain was identified during a study of blood T cell repertoires in COVID-19. Study-wide background: From the United States, Italy and Spain came samples of acute and convalescent COVID-19. The analysed material was cDNA or gDNA that came from T cells, B-cell-depleted T cells, or PBMCs.

The CDR3 spans 16 residues. Trimming removed 2 bases from V and 1 base from J, with 14 bases in between. Per germline, CDR1 MNHNY and CDR2 SVGAGI (reference sequence). Individuals drawn from around 25 US areas were roughly 18 to 89 years old. This clone was counted a single time. In the original workflow: Reference gene primer amplification in the assay estimated nucleated cell counts. The method was immunoSEQ multiplex PCR; TCRdb's version includes in-frame clones alone and lacks a portion of them. D and trimming come from the DNA, and the V and J calls and clone size come from that table. The profile shows about 140,000 clones, about four fifths of them singletons.

The sequenced sample was PBMCs or T cells enriched from blood (not recorded which). The clonotype was recovered from a man aged 35-49 years with acute COVID-19. The V call is TRBV6-6, the J call TRBJ1-1; no clear D. The CDR3 spells CASSYGPGLTNTEAFF. The CDR3 DNA reads as TGTGCCAGCAGTTACGGCCCGGGGTTGACGAACACTGAAGCTTTCTTT.